This T cell receptor (beta chain) came from a study of T cells in Graves' hyperthyroidism and ophthalmopathy. Study background: Blood was drawn when the patient was first diagnosed and still untreated. General study results and limits: Most clonotypes expanded in the thyroid (above 0.001) were also present in blood. Ophthalmopathy was predicted by the model a median of approximately 6 months ahead of onset.

The CDR3 consists of 16 residues. Germline values: CDR1 MGHRA, CDR2 YSYEKL. The J segment lost 6 bases and the V segment lost 0 bases, leaving 9 bases of the junction unmatched. When ophthalmopathy did not progress within 18 months, Graves' hyperthyroidism was considered stable. Regarding this clonotype: The target antigen is unknown.

Template material for amplifying TCR beta CDR3 regions consisted of RNA transcripts. The HTBI primer set served for first-round RT-PCR of the TCR CDR3. TCRdb fed the multiplex PCR reads into MiXCR, producing one record per CDR3 protein. The repertoire holds roughly 840,000 distinct CDR3 sequences, roughly 40% seen once, with about 8.9% in the top ten. V is TRBV4-1 and J is TRBJ2-7, with 9 bases identical to TRBD1. The sequencing sample was made of blood. The origin of this receptor is a man aged 18-30 years with Graves' hyperthyroidism. The CDR3 DNA follows: TGCGCCAGCAGCCAAGATCTAGGGACAGGGATTGGCGAGCAGTACTTC. Translated, it gives CASSQDLGTGIGEQYF.